This paragraph covers one T cell receptor (beta chain) sequence. Study processing details: Estimates of nucleated cell counts were drawn from the amplification of reference gene primers. TCRdb's table, derived via immunoSEQ multiplex PCR, lists solely in-frame clones and lacks some. That table is the source of V, J and clone size, and D and trimming were worked out from the DNA. The sample has under 150,000 clones; approximately 82% are singletons. The data are from a study of blood T cell repertoires in COVID-19. Study-level background: There were acute and convalescent COVID-19 samples, and they came from the United States, Italy and Spain. PBMCs, B-cell-depleted T cells, or T cells provided the cDNA or gDNA that made up the material.

With 4 bases clipped from V and 4 bases from J, the junction kept 9 bases outside the gene matches. Germline assignment: CDR1 LGHNA and CDR2 YSLEER. This CDR3 is 16 amino acids long. This chain links TRBV4-3 with TRBJ1-2; 10 bases fit TRBD1. This sequence originates from a man between 70 and 80 years old with active or convalescent COVID-19. Material for sequencing was peripheral blood. The chain's CDR3 is CASSPRTGGNLYGYTF. CDR3 nucleotide sequence: TGCGCCAGCAGCCCCCGGACAGGGGGGAACCTCTATGGCTACACCTTC.